A selection of T cell receptor beta chains follows, all from one sample in a study of CXCR3-negative and CXCR3-positive naive CD8 T cells. TCRdb re-analyzed the 5' RACE reads; it lists each CDR3 protein once, without DNA. The repertoire shows about 89,000 distinct CDR3 sequences; the top ten hold 0.5% to 0.6%. Source material: naive CXCR3+ CD8+ T cells from blood. The source of these receptors is a human donor in good health. Some clones in this sample may be carry-over from other donors' samples. CDR3s include the opening cysteine and the closing phenylalanine or tryptophan. Each record gives: V gene, J gene, CDR3 protein.

TRBV4-1	TRBJ2-7	CASSQGRNYEQYF
TRBV24-1	TRBJ2-5	CATGNRQGIQETQYF
TRBV5-5	TRBJ2-7	CASSLGSAYSEQYF
TRBV5-4	TRBJ2-7	CASSPATGESYEQYF
TRBV6-5	TRBJ2-3	CASSYGQGGRDTQYF
TRBV16	TRBJ2-1	CASTGTGLSNEQFF
TRBV9	TRBJ2-1	CASSVGANGGYNEQFF
TRBV6-5	TRBJ2-7	CASSYSADPREQYF
TRBV28	TRBJ1-4	CASSLWRVGEEKLFF
TRBV3-1	TRBJ1-2	CASSQDPGGAEGYGYTF
TRBV14	TRBJ1-6	CASSQLTGYSPLHF
TRBV3-1	TRBJ1-2	CASSQEWGDSLLYGYTF
TRBV27	TRBJ2-1	CASSFPGVAGAKEQFF
TRBV6-5	TRBJ2-3	CASRTTGEDPYF
TRBV28	TRBJ2-7	CASSLGRGLSGEQYF
TRBV6-5	TRBJ2-5	CASRTNPGGQETQYF
TRBV20-1	TRBJ2-7	CSARGLADTYEQYF
TRBV10-3	TRBJ2-3	CAIRGTDSTDTHYF
TRBV12-3/TRBV12-4	TRBJ2-7	CASSFKREGSYEQYF
TRBV12-3/TRBV12-4	TRBJ2-1	CASSTDGPRESEQFF
TRBV28	TRBJ1-1	CASSPPATGSNTEAFF
TRBV4-2	TRBJ2-7	CASSQASGRAYEQYF
TRBV7-3	TRBJ2-3	CASSVDADTQYF
TRBV29-1	TRBJ2-1	CSVEGVAGYNEQFF
TRBV5-4	TRBJ2-7	CASSAGQGPYEQYF
TRBV7-9	TRBJ2-2	CASSRQGPRTGELFF
TRBV29-1	TRBJ2-7	CSATGGPYEQYF
TRBV29-1	TRBJ2-7	CSVEDRTGASGSYEQYF
TRBV27	TRBJ2-7	CASSSIAGTSFYEQYF
TRBV5-5	TRBJ2-2	CASSFLQKNTGELFF
TRBV4-1	TRBJ2-1	CASSQEVNEQFF
TRBV28	TRBJ2-7	CASSLLAGDHEQYF
TRBV28	TRBJ2-5	CASSLMGSEETQYF
TRBV4-3	TRBJ2-1	CASSPDRVGYNEQFF
TRBV7-9	TRBJ1-6	CASSLAPAPLHF
TRBV21-1	TRBJ2-3	CASSKEIRWDTQYF
TRBV29-1	TRBJ2-1	CSGGTALFEDEQFF
TRBV6-2/TRBV6-3	TRBJ2-7	CASSSTGRYEQYF
TRBV14	TRBJ2-7	CASSHPTHSTESYEQYF
TRBV4-1	TRBJ2-5	CASSQVAGVGETQYF
TRBV7-9	TRBJ2-7	CASSDHDDEQYF
TRBV5-1	TRBJ1-1	CASSFTGTGVDTEAFF
TRBV28	TRBJ2-1	CASSLPAGELYNEQFF